This T cell receptor beta chain was observed in a study of identical twins. Germline V gene sequence: CDR1 SGHVS, CDR2 FNYEAQ. V lost 2 bases and J lost 4, with 11 bases in between. The CDR3 has 14 amino acids. MiXCR, run by TCRdb on the 5' RACE reads, gives a single entry per CDR3 protein. The sample includes about 700,000 distinct CDR3 sequences, over 5% of them seen just once. Many counts were recorded for this clonotype. This sequence originates from a man in his late teens or twenties in good health. J is TRBJ1-1 and V is TRBV7-6; D possibly corresponds to TRBD1 (5 bases). The sequenced sample consisted of naive T cells sorted from blood. CDR3 in DNA: TGTGCCAGCAGCTTACAGGGCCGTGGCACTGAAGCTTTCTTT. This gives the protein CASSLQGRGTEAFF. Variable domain in full (rest from reference TRBV7-6 and TRBJ1-1): GAGVSQSPRYKVTKRGQDVALRCDPISGHVSLYWYRQALGQGPEFLTYFNYEAQQDKSGLPNDRFSAERPEGSISTLTIQRTEQRDSAMYRCASSLQGRGTEAFFGQGTRLTVV.